This record looks at one T cell receptor beta chain sequence and its context. These data come from a study of shared clonotypes between healthy human individuals. Using immunoSEQ multiplex PCR, the repertoire was profiled, and TCRdb retains in-frame clones only, with some absent. The sample lists about 490,000 clones, approximately 78% seen once, with 12% in the top ten. V lost 0 bases, J lost 0 bases, and 4 bases lay in between. Germline assignment: CDR1 LNHDA and CDR2 SQIVND (reference sequence). This CDR3 has 14 amino acids. Source material: PBMCs. J is TRBJ2-3 and V is TRBV19; no clear D. The clonotype comes from a woman in her thirties or forties in good health. Some clones in this sample may be carry-over from other donors' samples. This CDR3 reads CASSIDWSTDTQYF. In nucleotides, the CDR3 is TGTGCCAGTAGTATAGATTGGAGCACAGATACGCAGTATTTT. The complete variable domain, with remaining parts taken from reference TRBV19 and TRBJ2-3, reads DGGITQSPKYLFRKEGQNVTLSCEQNLNHDAMYWYRQDPGQGLRLIYYSQIVNDFQKGDIAEGYSVSREKKESFPLTVTSAQKNPTAFYLCASSIDWSTDTQYFGPGTRLTVL.